This T cell receptor (beta chain) was sequenced in a study of cytomegalovirus exposure and HLA in healthy donors. Whole-study results and caveats: In vitro work confirmed that a few CMV-associated chains recognize CMV antigens. Most sequenced TCRs were rare (though some public TCRs occurred in many donors). Subsequent analysis showed first-cohort TCR clusters tending to co-occur in around 130 validation repertoires.

On this clone itself: As yet, its antigen is unknown.

Data came from immunoSEQ multiplex PCR; TCRdb stores just in-frame clones and leaves some out. The table includes some 100,000 clones, 88% detected once. CDR3 length: 15 amino acids. The germline V gene has CDR1 SQVTM and CDR2 ANQGSEA. V dropped 6 bases and J dropped 4; count of bases not matched to a gene: 8. Separation from the roughly 680-subject first cohort characterized the roughly 110-subject validation cohort, to which the donors belonged. The sequencing input was PBMCs. The chain combines TRBV29-1 with TRBJ2-1, with 11 bases identical to TRBD2. The TCR sequence derives from a man younger than 30 in good health and CMV-seronegative. The DNA of the CDR3 is TGCAGCGTCCGATTGGGACTAGCGGATTACAATGAGCAGTTCTTC. Translation: CSVRLGLADYNEQFF.